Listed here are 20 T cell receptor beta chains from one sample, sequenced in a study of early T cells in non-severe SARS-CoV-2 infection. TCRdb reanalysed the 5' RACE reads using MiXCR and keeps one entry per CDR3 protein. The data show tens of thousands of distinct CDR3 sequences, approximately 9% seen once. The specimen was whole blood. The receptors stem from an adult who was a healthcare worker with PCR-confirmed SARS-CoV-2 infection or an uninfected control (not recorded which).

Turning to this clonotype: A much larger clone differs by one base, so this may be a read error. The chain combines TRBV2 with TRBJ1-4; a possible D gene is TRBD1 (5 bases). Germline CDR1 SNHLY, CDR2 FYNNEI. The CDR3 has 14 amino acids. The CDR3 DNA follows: TGTGCCTGCAGCCGGGAGGCAGGGAATGTGAAACTGTTTTTT. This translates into CACSREAGNVKLFF.

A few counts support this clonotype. The CDR3 protein is CAISELMDGTPGELFF. Here the CDR3 DNA reads TGTGCCATCAGTGAGCTTATGGACGGGACACCCGGGGAGCTGTTTTTT. The chain uses TRBV10-3 and TRBJ2-2; D is possibly TRBD1 (6 bases). Germline assignment: CDR1 ENHRY and CDR2 SYGVKD. The ends were cut back, 2 bases at V and 6 bases at J, with 16 bases in the middle. This CDR3 is built from 16 residues.

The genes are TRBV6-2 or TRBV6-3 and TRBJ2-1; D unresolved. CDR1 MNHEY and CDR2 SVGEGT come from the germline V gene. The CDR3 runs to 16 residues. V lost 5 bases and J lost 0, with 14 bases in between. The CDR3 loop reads CASSPWLDPSYNEQFF. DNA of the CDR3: TGTGCCAGCAGTCCCTGGCTAGACCCCTCCTACAATGAGCAGTTCTTC.

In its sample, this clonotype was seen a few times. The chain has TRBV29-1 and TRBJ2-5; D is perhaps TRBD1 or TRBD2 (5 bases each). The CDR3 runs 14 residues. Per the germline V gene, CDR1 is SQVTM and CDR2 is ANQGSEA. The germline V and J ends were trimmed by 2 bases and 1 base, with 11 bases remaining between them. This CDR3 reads CSVERDHSQETQYF. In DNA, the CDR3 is TGCAGCGTTGAACGGGACCACTCCCAAGAGACCCAGTACTTC.

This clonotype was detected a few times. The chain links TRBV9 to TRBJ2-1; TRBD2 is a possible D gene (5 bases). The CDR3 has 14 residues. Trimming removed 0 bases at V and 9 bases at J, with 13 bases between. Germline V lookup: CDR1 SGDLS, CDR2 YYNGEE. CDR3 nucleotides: TGTGCCAGCAGCGTAGAGGCCCGCCGGGGTGAGCAGTTCTTC. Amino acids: CASSVEARRGEQFF. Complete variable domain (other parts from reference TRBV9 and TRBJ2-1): DSGVTQTPKHLITATGQRVTLRCSPRSGDLSVYWYQQSLDQGLQFLIQYYNGEERAKGNILERFSAQQFPDLHSELNLSSLELGDSALYFCASSVEARRGEQFFGPGTRLTVL.

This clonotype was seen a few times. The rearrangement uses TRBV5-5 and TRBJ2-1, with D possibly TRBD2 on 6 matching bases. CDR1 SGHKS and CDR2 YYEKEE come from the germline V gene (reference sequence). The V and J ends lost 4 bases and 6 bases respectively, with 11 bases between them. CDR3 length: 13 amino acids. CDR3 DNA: TGTGCCAGCAGCCTCCAGGGAGGCAATGAGCAGTTCTTC. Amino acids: CASSLQGGNEQFF.

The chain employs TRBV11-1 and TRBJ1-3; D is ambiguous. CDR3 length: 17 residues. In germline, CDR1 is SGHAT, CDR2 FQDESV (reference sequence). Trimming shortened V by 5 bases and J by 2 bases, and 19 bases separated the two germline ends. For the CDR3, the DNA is TGTGCCAGCAGCCCAATGGGAGCACCTGGCGCTGGAAACACCATATATTTT. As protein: CASSPMGAPGAGNTIYF.

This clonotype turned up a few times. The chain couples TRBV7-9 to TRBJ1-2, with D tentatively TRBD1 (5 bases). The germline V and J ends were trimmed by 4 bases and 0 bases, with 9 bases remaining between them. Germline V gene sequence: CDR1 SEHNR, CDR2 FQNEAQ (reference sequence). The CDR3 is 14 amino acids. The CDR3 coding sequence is TGTGCCAGCAGCTACCGGGACCCTAACTATGGCTACACCTTC. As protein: CASSYRDPNYGYTF.

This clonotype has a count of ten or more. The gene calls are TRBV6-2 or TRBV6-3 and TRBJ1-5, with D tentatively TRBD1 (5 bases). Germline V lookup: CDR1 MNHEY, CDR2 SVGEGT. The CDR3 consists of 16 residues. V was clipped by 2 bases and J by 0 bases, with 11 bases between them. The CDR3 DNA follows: TGTGCCAGCAGTTACAGCACAGGTGTTAGCAATCAGCCCCAGCATTTT. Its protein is CASSYSTGVSNQPQHF.

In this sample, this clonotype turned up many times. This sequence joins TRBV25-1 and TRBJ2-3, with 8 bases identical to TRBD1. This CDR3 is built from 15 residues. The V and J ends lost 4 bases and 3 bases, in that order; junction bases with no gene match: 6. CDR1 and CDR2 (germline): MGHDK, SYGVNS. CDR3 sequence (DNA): TGTGCCAGCAGTGGGACAGGGTCTTTTACAGATACGCAGTATTTT. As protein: CASSGTGSFTDTQYF.

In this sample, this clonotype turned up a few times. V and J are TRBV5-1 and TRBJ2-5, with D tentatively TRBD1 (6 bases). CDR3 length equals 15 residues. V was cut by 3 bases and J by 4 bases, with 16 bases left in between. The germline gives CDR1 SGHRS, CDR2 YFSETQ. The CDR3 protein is CASSSLGAGAETQYF. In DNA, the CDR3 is TGCGCCAGCAGCTCCCTGGGGGCAGGAGCAGAGACCCAGTACTTC.

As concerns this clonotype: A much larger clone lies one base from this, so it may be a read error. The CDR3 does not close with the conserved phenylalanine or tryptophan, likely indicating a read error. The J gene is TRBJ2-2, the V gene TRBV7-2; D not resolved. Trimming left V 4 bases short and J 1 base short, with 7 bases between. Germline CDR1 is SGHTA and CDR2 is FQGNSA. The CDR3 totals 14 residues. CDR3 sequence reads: CASSSFWNTGELFL. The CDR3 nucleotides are TGTGCCAGCAGCTCCTTCTGGAACACCGGGGAGCTGTTTCTT.

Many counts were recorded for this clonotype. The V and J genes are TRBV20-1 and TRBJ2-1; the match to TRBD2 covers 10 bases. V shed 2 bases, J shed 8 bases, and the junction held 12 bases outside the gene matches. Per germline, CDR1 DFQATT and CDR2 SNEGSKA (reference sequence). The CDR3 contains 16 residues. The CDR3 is CSARSLTSGTSDEQFF. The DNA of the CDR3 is TGCAGTGCTAGAAGTCTAACTAGCGGGACAAGCGATGAGCAGTTCTTC.

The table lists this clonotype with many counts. In nucleotides, the CDR3 is TGCGCCAGCAGCTTGGGGACAGGGGTCTATGGCTACACCTTC. Amino acid sequence: CASSLGTGVYGYTF. The chain combines TRBV5-1 with TRBJ1-2; 9 bases line up with TRBD1. The V gene end was trimmed by 0 bases and the J gene end by 4 bases; junction bases not matched to a gene: 1. Germline V lookup: CDR1 SGHRS, CDR2 YFSETQ. CDR3 length: 14 amino acids.

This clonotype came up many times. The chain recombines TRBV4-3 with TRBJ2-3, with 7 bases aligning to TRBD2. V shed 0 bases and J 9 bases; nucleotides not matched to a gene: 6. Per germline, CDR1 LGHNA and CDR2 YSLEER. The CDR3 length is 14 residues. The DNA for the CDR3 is TGCGCCAGCAGCCAAGACTCGCGGGAGCAGACGCAGTATTTT. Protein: CASSQDSREQTQYF.

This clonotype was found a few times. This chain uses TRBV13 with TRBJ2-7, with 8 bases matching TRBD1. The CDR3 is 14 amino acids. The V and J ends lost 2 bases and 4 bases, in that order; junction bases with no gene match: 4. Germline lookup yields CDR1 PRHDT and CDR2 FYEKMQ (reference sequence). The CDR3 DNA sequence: TGTGCCAGCAGCTTAAGTCAGGGGGCTTACGAGCAGTACTTC. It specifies CASSLSQGAYEQYF.

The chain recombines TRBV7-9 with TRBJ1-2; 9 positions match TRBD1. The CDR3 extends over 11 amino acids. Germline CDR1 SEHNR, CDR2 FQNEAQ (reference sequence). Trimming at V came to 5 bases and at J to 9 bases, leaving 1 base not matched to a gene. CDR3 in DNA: TGTGCCAGCAGCGGACAGGGGCGCTACACCTTC. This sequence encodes CASSGQGRYTF.

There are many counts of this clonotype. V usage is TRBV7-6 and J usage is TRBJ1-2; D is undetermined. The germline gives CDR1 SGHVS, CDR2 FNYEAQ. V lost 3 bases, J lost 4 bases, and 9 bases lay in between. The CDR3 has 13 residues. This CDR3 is CASSFSGGYGYTF. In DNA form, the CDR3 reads TGTGCCAGCAGCTTCTCGGGAGGCTATGGCTACACCTTC.

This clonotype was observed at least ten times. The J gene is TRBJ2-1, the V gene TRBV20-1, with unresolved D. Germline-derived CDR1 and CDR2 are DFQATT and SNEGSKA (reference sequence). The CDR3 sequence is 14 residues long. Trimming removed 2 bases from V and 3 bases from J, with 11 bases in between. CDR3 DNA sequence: TGCAGTGCTAGACCTTGGAACGACTACAATGAGCAGTTCTTC. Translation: CSARPWNDYNEQFF.

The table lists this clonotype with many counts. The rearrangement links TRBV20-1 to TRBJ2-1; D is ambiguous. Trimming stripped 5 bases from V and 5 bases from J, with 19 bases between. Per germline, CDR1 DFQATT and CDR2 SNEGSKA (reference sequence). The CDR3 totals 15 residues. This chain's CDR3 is CSARVTGGTNNEQFF. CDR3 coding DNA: TGCAGTGCTCGTGTTACTGGCGGCACCAACAATGAGCAGTTCTTC.